The clone carrying this T cell receptor beta chain was recorded only once. These data belong to a study of blood T cell repertoires in COVID-19. The overall study: The samples span acute and convalescent COVID-19 from the United States, Italy and Spain.

CDR3 length: 17 amino acids. Trimming pared 0 bases from V and 3 bases from J, leaving 15 bases between. Germline V gives CDR1 LGHNA, CDR2 YNFKEQ. Profiled with immunoSEQ multiplex PCR; TCRdb holds only in-frame clones, not every one. The profile shows hundreds of thousands of clones, about 82% of them singletons. The Seattle site enrolled patients during active infection and followed them longitudinally. The J gene is TRBJ2-1, the V gene TRBV4-2, with D uncertain. The sequence was collected from a woman over 75 with COVID-19, enrolled during active disease. The sequenced material came from peripheral blood. The CDR3 loop is CASSQDSREQFYNEQFF. CDR3 sequence (DNA): TGTGCCAGCAGCCAAGACTCACGAGAACAGTTCTACAATGAGCAGTTCTTC.